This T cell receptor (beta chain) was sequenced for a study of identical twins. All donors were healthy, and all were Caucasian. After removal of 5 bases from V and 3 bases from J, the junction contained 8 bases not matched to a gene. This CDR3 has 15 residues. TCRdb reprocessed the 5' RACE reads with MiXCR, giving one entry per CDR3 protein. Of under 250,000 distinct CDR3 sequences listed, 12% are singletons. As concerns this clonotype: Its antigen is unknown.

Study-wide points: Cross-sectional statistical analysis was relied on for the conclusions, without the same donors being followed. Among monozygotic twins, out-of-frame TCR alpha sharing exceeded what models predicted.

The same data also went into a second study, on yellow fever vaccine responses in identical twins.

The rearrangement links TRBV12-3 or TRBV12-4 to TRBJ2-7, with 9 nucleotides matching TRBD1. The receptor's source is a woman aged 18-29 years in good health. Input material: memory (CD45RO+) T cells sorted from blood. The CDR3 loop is CASSPGQGSLYEQYF. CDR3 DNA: TGTGCCAGCAGTCCGGGACAGGGCAGTCTCTACGAGCAGTACTTC.